This T cell receptor beta chain came from a study of CD8 T cells in ankylosing spondylitis. Making use of molecular barcodes, quantitative 5'-RACE generated TCR beta libraries. Using its own MiXCR run on the 5' RACE reads, TCRdb lists one record per CDR3 protein. The data show approximately 260,000 distinct CDR3 sequences, over 8.5% seen once. Germline CDR1 and CDR2: SGHTA and FQGTGA. There are 16 residues in the CDR3. Whole-study results and caveats: There were earlier reports of some motif variants in reactive arthritis synovial fluid and blood. The authors reported significant enrichment of disease-linked clones in matched ankylosing spondylitis synovial fluid. Those disease-linked clones were CD8+; they were also relatively rare in peripheral blood.

About this clonotype: Its antigen is unidentified. This may come from a read error, since a much larger clone is one base off.

The receptor's source is a male donor with ankylosing spondylitis or in good health (not recorded which). This sequence joins TRBV7-3 and TRBJ2-1, with 13 bases lining up with TRBD2. Sequencing input: blood, either unsorted or a sorted T cell fraction (not recorded which). The CDR3 here is CANSLEELAGGNEQFF. The CDR3 coding sequence is TGTGCCAACAGCCTAGAGGAACTAGCGGGAGGGAATGAGCAGTTCTTC.